The text below deals with one T cell receptor (beta chain). Antigen unknown. This CDR3 is 16 amino acids long. Germline CDR1 is LNHNV and CDR2 is YYDKDF (reference sequence). V gave up 0 bases and J gave up 5 bases, with 16 bases separating them. TCRdb keeps only in-frame clones here, not all; method: immunoSEQ multiplex PCR. The sample gives around 53,000 clones, 93% of which show up once; approximately 18% is in the top ten. This specimen comes from a study of OX40 agonist ivuxolimab in advanced cancers. The wider study: A diagnosis of hepatocellular carcinoma, melanoma, renal cell or head and neck cancer was present in dose-escalation patients. General observations from the study: Expanded clones tended on average to be more numerous among CD8+ T cells than CD4+.

The TCR comes from an adult with an advanced solid tumor such as melanoma, head and neck, liver or kidney cancer. The V call is TRBV15, the J call TRBJ1-2; D remains ambiguous. Material: CD4+ or CD8+ T cells sorted from blood, obtained in a trial of the OX40 agonist ivuxolimab. In DNA, the CDR3 is TGTGCCACCAGCAGAGACCGAGCCGGGCCGTTTTATGGCTACACCTTC. This translates into CATSRDRAGPFYGYTF.